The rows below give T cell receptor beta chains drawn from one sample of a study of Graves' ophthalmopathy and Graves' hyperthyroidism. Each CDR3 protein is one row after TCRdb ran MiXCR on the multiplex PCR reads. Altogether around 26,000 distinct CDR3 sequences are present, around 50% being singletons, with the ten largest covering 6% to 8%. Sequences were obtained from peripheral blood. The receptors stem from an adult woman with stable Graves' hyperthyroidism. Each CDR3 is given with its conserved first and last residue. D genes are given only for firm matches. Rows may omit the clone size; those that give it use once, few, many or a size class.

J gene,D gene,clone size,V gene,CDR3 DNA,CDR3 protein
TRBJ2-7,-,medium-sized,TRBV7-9,TGTGCCAGCAGCCACGCGGGTTACTACGAGCAGTACTTC,CASSHAGYYEQYF
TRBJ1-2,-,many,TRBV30,TGTGCCTGGAGCCCCGGCAGGGACGGCAGCTATGGCTACACCTTC,CAWSPGRDGSYGYTF
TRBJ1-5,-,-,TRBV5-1,TGCGCCGGCAGCTTGGGGAGGGCTAGCAATCAGCCCCAGCATTTT,CAGSLGRASNQPQHF
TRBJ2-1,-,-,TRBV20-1,TGCAATGCTACCCGGGACCGAAATGAGCAATTCTTC,CNATRDRNEQFF
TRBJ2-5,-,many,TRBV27,TGTGCCAGCAGTCCTAGAGTTCGAGAGACCCAGTACTTC,CASSPRVRETQYF
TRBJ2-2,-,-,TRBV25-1,TGTGCCAGCAGTGAGCAGCGGGCGGGGCCCGGGGAGCTGTTTTTT,CASSEQRAGPGELFF
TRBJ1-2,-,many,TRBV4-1,TGCGCCAGCAGGATGGAATACAGGGAGGGGGGAGTGTATGGCTACACCTTC,CASRMEYREGGVYGYTF
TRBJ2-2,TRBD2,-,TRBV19,TGTGCCAGTAGTAGAGGACTAGCGGGGGAGCTGTTTTTT,CASSRGLAGELFF
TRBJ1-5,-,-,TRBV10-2,TGCGCCAGCCCTGGTGCGGGAAGCAATCAGCCCCAGCATTTT,CASPGAGSNQPQHF
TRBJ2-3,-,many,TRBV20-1,TGCAGTGCTAGGGGAACTAGTTTCCCTAGCACAGATACGCAGTATTTT,CSARGTSFPSTDTQYF
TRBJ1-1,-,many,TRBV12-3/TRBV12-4,TGTGCCAGCAGTTTCCAGGGTGACACTGAAGCTTTCTTT,CASSFQGDTEAFF
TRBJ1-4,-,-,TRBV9,TGTGCCAGCAGCGCCTATAGCGGGGGGACAACTAATGAAAAACTGTTTTTT,CASSAYSGGTTNEKLFF
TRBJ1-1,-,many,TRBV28,TGTGCCAGCAGTTTAACTTGGGGCGAAGCTTTCTTT,CASSLTWGEAFF
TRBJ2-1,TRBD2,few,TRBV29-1,TGCAGCGTTGAAAGAGCGGGGGCCAATGAGCAGTTCTTC,CSVERAGANEQFF
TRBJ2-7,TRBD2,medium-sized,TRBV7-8,TGTGCCAGCAGCCGCGGGACTAGCGCTTCCTACGAGCAGTACTTC,CASSRGTSASYEQYF
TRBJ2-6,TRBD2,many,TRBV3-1,TGTGCCAGCAGCCAAGGGCGGGGGGGCCTTGGATCAGGGGCCAACGTCCTGACTTTC,CASSQGRGGLGSGANVLTF
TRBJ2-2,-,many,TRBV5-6,TGTGCCAGCAGCTTTTCCTCCCGGGAGCTGTTTTTT,CASSFSSRELFF
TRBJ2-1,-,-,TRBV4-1,TGCGCCAGCAGCCAAGGTGGTGGGACTCAAGTTGGGGATGGCAATGAGCAGTTCTTC,CASSQGGGTQVGDGNEQFF
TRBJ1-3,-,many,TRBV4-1,TGCGCCAGCAGCCAAGTGGACTTAATTATTTTTGGAAACACCATATATTTT,CASSQVDLIIFGNTIYF
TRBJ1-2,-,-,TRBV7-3,-,CASSFYICSAIGLYGYTF
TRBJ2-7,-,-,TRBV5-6,TGTGCCAGCAGCTTGGTTCCCTACGAGCAGTACTTC,CASSLVPYEQYF
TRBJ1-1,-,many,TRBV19,TGTGCCACCGGAACAGGGATGAACACTGAAGCTTTCTTT,CATGTGMNTEAFF
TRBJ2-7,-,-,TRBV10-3,TGTGCCATCAGTGGATCTGGACGGAAAAACTACGAGCAGTACTTC,CAISGSGRKNYEQYF
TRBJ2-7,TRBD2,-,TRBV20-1,TGCAGTGCTATCGGGACTAGCGGCTACGAGCAGTACTTC,CSAIGTSGYEQYF
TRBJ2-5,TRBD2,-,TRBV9,TGTGCCAGCAGCGTAGACTCCCCGGGGACTAGCCCGGAAGAGACCCAGTACTTC,CASSVDSPGTSPEETQYF
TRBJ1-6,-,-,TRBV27,TGTGCCAGCACCGAGTCAGGGATCCATAATTCGCCCCCCCACTTT,CASTESGIHNSPPHF
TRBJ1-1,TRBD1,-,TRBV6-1,TGTGCCAGCAGTGAAAAGGGGGCCACTGAAGCCTTCTTT,CASSEKGATEAFF
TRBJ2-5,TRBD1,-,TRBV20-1,TGCAGTGCTAGAGACAGGGGGAATCAAGAGACCCAGTACTTC,CSARDRGNQETQYF
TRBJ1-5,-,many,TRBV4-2,TGTGCCAGCAGCCAAGAAACGGACAGTATTCAGCCCCAGCATTTT,CASSQETDSIQPQHF